This T cell receptor beta chain was retrieved from a study of blood T cell repertoires in COVID-19. Study-wide background: Collection of acute and convalescent COVID-19 samples took place in the United States, Italy and Spain. T cells, B-cell-depleted T cells, or PBMCs provided the cDNA or gDNA that served as material.

In germline, CDR1 is SGHTA, CDR2 FQGNSA. The V and J ends lost 4 bases and 1 base, in that order; junction bases with no gene match: 0. The length of the CDR3 is 15 residues. Authors' analysis steps: Nucleated cell number was recorded as an estimate derived from reference gene primer amplification. Assay used: immunoSEQ multiplex PCR; TCRdb lists only in-frame clones, some missing. V, J and clone size are those of that table, while D and trimming were read from the DNA. This sample has 310,000 or so clones, with approximately 90% found just once. This sequence joins TRBV7-2 and TRBJ2-2; 10 nucleotides line up with TRBD2. The sequenced sample consisted of peripheral blood. This receptor was obtained from a woman in her forties or fifties who had recovered from COVID-19. CDR3 nucleotide sequence: TGTGCCAGCAGCTGGACTAGCGGGAACACCGGGGAGCTGTTTTTT. Translating gives CASSWTSGNTGELFF. The variable domain in full, completed from reference TRBV7-2 and TRBJ2-2, reads GAGVSQSPSNKVTEKGKDVELRCDPISGHTALYWYRQSLGQGLEFLIYFQGNSAPDKSGLPSDRFSAERTGGSVSTLTIQRTQQEDSAVYLCASSWTSGNTGELFFGEGSRLTVL.